The 11 T cell receptor beta chains presented below share a single source sample, sequenced in a study of immune evolution from preneoplasia to lung adenocarcinoma. The protocol was immunoSEQ multiplex PCR, while the TCRdb copy is restricted to in-frame clones and leaves out a portion. The data hold 2,000 to 2,500 clones, with about 82% observed a single time. Sequencing input: FFPE normal lung tissue adjacent to the tumor. The source is a person between 60 and 69 years old with lung adenocarcinoma.

The chain links TRBV30 to TRBJ1-3, with a weak D call TRBD1 (5 bases). Trimming cost V 0 bases and J 4 bases, with 13 bases left between them. Per the germline V gene, CDR1 is GTSNPN and CDR2 is SVGIG (reference sequence). The CDR3 runs 15 residues. The CDR3 bases are TGTGCCTGGAGTGTAAACGGGGCCTCCGGAAACACCATATATTTT. Protein product: CAWSVNGASGNTIYF.

Note on this clone: At one end the junction does not follow the germline gene, possibly because of a read error. This CDR3 is also generated by other DNA sequences in the sample. The CDR3 sequence: CASSWDREQETQYF. For the CDR3, the DNA is TGTGCTAGCAGCTGGGACAGGGAGCAAGAGACCCAGTACTTC. This rearrangement joins TRBV13 to TRBJ2-5; 9 positions match TRBD1. Per germline, CDR1 PRHDT and CDR2 FYEKMQ (reference sequence). This CDR3 comprises 14 residues.

There are a few counts of this clone. V gene TRBV30 combines with J gene TRBJ1-2; maybe TRBD1 (5 bases). The germline V gene has CDR1 GTSNPN and CDR2 SVGIG (reference sequence). The length of the CDR3 is 13 residues. The V gene lost 2 bases and the J gene lost 6 bases, with 13 bases spanning the gap. The CDR3 region is CAWSPPGVHGYTF. The CDR3 DNA follows: TGTGCCTGGAGTCCCCCGGGGGTTCATGGCTACACCTTC. Filled out from reference TRBV30 and TRBJ1-2, the complete variable domain reads SQTIHQWPATLVQPVGSPLSLECTVEGTSNPNLYWYRQAAGRGLQLLFYSVGIGQISSEVPQNLSASRPQDRQFILSSKKLLLSDSGFYLCAWSPPGVHGYTFGSGTRLTVV.

V and J are TRBV11-2 and TRBJ2-1; D may be TRBD2 (5 bases). Looked up from germline, CDR1 is SGHAT and CDR2 is FQNNGV. The CDR3 is 15 amino acids. Trimming cost V 4 bases and J 8 bases, with 18 bases left between them. The CDR3 is CASSSLLGVTDEQFF. The CDR3 coding sequence is TGTGCCAGCAGCTCTTTACTCGGGGTTACTGATGAGCAGTTCTTC.

The chain joins TRBV4-3 to TRBJ2-6, with TRBD1 as a possible D gene (5 bases). The CDR3 sequence is 16 residues long. The germline CDR1 and CDR2 sequences are LGHNA and YSLEER. Trimming removed 0 bases at V and 1 base at J, with 7 bases between. In nucleotides, the CDR3 is TGCGCCAGCAGCCAAGATGCAGGGTCTGGGGCCAACGTCCTGACTTTC. Encoded protein: CASSQDAGSGANVLTF.

J is TRBJ2-3 and V is TRBV2, with D uncertain. V lost 6 bases and J lost 1, with 11 bases in between. The germline V gene has CDR1 SNHLY and CDR2 FYNNEI. This CDR3 spans 14 amino acids. CDR3 amino acids: CASSDSWGTDTQYF. The CDR3 DNA is TGTGCCAGCAGCGACTCGTGGGGCACAGATACGCAGTATTTT.

V gene TRBV13 combines with J gene TRBJ1-4; D is undetermined. Trimming pared 3 bases from V and 3 bases from J, leaving 8 bases between. Looked up from germline, CDR1 is PRHDT and CDR2 is FYEKMQ (reference sequence). The CDR3 length is 14 residues. The CDR3 nucleotides read TGTGCCAGCAGCTTCAGGACTGCTAATGAAAAACTGTTTTTT. Translated: CASSFRTANEKLFF. The variable domain in full, with the rest retrieved from reference TRBV13 and TRBJ1-4, is AAGVIQSPRHLIKEKRETATLKCYPIPRHDTVYWYQQGPGQDPQFLISFYEKMQSDKGSIPDRFSAQQFSDYHSELNMSSLELGDSALYFCASSFRTANEKLFFGSGTQLSVL.

The CDR3 sequence is CASSTTRTRDLQKGQFF. As DNA, the CDR3 is TGTGCCAGCAGCACCACTAGGACGAGGGATCTCCAAAAAGGTCAGTTCTTC. V gene TRBV5-6 combines with J gene TRBJ2-1, with TRBD2 as a possible D gene (5 bases). From germline, CDR1 is SGHDT and CDR2 YYEEEE. Trimming left V 4 bases short and J 13 bases short, with 30 bases between. The length of the CDR3 is 17 residues.

The gene calls are TRBV10-3 and TRBJ2-3, with 8 bases fitting TRBD2. V shed 0 bases, J shed 3 bases, and the junction held 8 bases outside the gene matches. The CDR3 length is 17 residues. The germline CDR1 and CDR2 sequences are ENHRY and SYGVKD. CDR3 region: CAISESVGLAATDTQYF. The CDR3 nucleotides read TGTGCCATCAGTGAGTCCGTAGGACTAGCAGCGACAGATACGCAGTATTTT.

Concerning this clone itself: A read error may account for a junction end that differs from germline. The chain recombines TRBV19 with TRBJ2-2; TRBD2 matches at 7 bases. Germline values: CDR1 LNHDA, CDR2 SQIVND (reference sequence). The CDR3 sequence is 16 residues long. In nucleotides, the CDR3 is TGTGCCACTAGTGACGGCGGGACTAAAAACACCGGGGAGCTGTTTTTT. It codes for CATSDGGTKNTGELFF.

This clone has just one count. The chain has TRBV9 and TRBJ2-1, with 7 nucleotides matching TRBD2. The CDR3 runs 15 residues. V gave up 1 base and J gave up 5 bases; unmatched junction bases: 6. The germline V gene has CDR1 SGDLS and CDR2 YYNGEE. Here the CDR3 DNA reads TGTGCCAGCAGCGTAAGTGGGAGGGAAGACAATGAGCAGTTCTTC. This encodes CASSVSGREDNEQFF.